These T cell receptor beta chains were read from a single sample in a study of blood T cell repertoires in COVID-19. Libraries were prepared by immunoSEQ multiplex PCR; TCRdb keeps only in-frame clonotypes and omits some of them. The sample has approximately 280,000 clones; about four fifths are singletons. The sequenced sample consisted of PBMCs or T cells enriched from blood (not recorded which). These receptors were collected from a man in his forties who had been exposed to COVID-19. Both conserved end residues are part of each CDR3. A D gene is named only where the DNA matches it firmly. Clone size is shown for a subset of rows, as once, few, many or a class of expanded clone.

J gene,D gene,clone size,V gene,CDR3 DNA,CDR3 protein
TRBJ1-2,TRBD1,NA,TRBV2,TGTGCCCCCGGACAGGGGGCAAGTTATGGCTACACCTTC,CAPGQGASYGYTF
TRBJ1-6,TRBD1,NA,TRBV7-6,TGTGCCAGCTCTATTTCACAGGGGCCCAATTCACCCCTCCACTTT,CASSISQGPNSPLHF
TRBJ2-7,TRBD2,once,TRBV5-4,TGTGCCAGCAGCTATATAGGGCTAGCGGACTCGGGCGAGCAGTACTTC,CASSYIGLADSGEQYF
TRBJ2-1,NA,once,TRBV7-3,TGTGCCAGCAGCTTAACCCCGACTACTCCTAGGGGGAATGAGCAGTTCTTC,CASSLTPTTPRGNEQFF
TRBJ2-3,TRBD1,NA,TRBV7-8,TGTGCCAGCAGCTTGGGACAGGGTTATACGCAGTATTTT,CASSLGQGYTQYF
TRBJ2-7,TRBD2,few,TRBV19,TGTGCCAGTAGTATTGGGGCGGGAGGCGGGTACGAGCAGTACTTC,CASSIGAGGGYEQYF
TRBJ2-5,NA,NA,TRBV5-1,TGCGCCAGCAGCATAGGTACCGGGCAGGGGGAGACCCAGTACTTC,CASSIGTGQGETQYF
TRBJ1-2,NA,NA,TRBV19,TGTGCCAGTAGTATATCCCGCGAATTCTATGGCTACACCTTC,CASSISREFYGYTF
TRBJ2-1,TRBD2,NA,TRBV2,TGTGCCAGCAGGCTAGCGGGAGGGGGGGTGTTTAATGAGCAGTTCTTC,CASRLAGGGVFNEQFF
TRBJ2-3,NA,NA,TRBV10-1,TGCGCCAGCAGTGGGGTAGCGGATACGCAGTATTTT,CASSGVADTQYF
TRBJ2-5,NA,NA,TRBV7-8,TGTGCCAGCAGCTTAGTACGGTCAAGAGAGACCCAGTACTTC,CASSLVRSRETQYF
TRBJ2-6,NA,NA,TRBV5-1,TGCGCCAGCAGCTCAGACTCTGGGGCCAACGTCCTGACTTTC,CASSSDSGANVLTF
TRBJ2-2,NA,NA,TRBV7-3,TGTGCCAGCAGCAAATTCGGCGGGACGAACACCGGGGAGCTGTTTTTT,CASSKFGGTNTGELFF
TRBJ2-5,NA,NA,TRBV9,TGTGCCAGCAGCGTGGGGGGTGAAGAGACCCAGTACTTC,CASSVGGEETQYF
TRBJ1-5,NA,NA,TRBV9,TGTGCCAGCAGCGCCGACAGGTGGAGTCAGCCCCAGCATTTT,CASSADRWSQPQHF
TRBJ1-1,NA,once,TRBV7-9,TGTGCCAGCAGCTTAGCCGGGTCGGACACTGAAGCTTTCTTT,CASSLAGSDTEAFF
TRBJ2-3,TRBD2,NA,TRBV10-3,TGTGCCATCCGATCGACTAGCGGGAGTGCAGATACGCAGTATTTT,CAIRSTSGSADTQYF
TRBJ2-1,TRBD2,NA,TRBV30,TGTGCCTGGGGGAAGCGGGAGGGGTACTCTGAGCAGTTCTTC,CAWGKREGYSEQFF
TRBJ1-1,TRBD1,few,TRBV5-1,TGCGCCAGCAGCCCGACAAACAGGGGGACTGAAGCTTTCTTT,CASSPTNRGTEAFF
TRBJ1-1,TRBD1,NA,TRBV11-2,TGTGCCAGCAGCTTAGGGCTCACAGGGGACTCTGAAGCTTTCTTT,CASSLGLTGDSEAFF
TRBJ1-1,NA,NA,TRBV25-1,TGTGCCAGCAGTTTGACAGATAACGTGAACACTGAAGCTTTCTTT,CASSLTDNVNTEAFF
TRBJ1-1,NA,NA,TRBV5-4,TGTGCCAGCAGCTGGGGAGTGAACACTGAAGCTTTCTTT,CASSWGVNTEAFF
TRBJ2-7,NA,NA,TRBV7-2,TGTGCCAGCAGCCTGCGTGGAGAGGGCTTCGAGCAGTACTTC,CASSLRGEGFEQYF
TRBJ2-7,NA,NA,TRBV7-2,TGTGCCAGCAGCTCGGAGCCTGGTTACGAGCAGTACTTC,CASSSEPGYEQYF
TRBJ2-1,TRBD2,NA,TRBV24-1,TGTGCCACCAGGCAAAGCGGGAGGAGCTCCTACAATGAGCAGTTCTTC,CATRQSGRSSYNEQFF
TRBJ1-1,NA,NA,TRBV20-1,TGCAGTGCTAGAGACGTCTTGTTGGCTTTCTTT,CSARDVLLAFF